These 17 T cell receptor beta chains originate from one sample sequenced in a study of T cell responses to AZD1222 COVID-19 vaccine. Measured with immunoSEQ multiplex PCR; TCRdb has only the in-frame clones, and not every one. The profile shows 95,000 to 150,000 clones, more than 80% of them singletons. The sequences come from peripheral blood, collected 28 days after the second dose of the MenACWY control vaccine. The source is an adult who received the MenACWY meningococcal vaccine as a control.

V usage is TRBV7-8 and J usage is TRBJ2-5; D not certain. CDR3 length: 15 residues. Germline values: CDR1 SGHVS, CDR2 FQNEAQ. V was pared by 2 bases and J by 0 bases, with 10 bases between. The CDR3 sequence is CASSLLVLNQETQYF. CDR3 coding DNA: TGTGCCAGCAGCTTATTAGTTCTGAACCAAGAGACCCAGTACTTC.

This clone was seen a few times. The chain employs TRBV5-1 and TRBJ2-3; the D gene is possibly TRBD1 (6 bases). Germline CDR1 reads SGHRS; CDR2 reads YFSETQ. Trimming left V 3 bases short and J 6 bases short, with 17 bases between. The CDR3 totals 15 residues. CDR3 residues: CASSSRDTFPDTQYF. In nucleotides, the CDR3 is TGCGCCAGCAGCTCCCGGGACACGTTTCCGGATACGCAGTATTTT.

This chain uses TRBV28 with TRBJ1-3; unclear D gene. V lost 8 bases, J lost 0 bases, and 11 bases lay in between. The CDR3 totals 14 residues. CDR1 MDHEN and CDR2 SYDVKM come from the germline V gene. The CDR3 sequence is CASQDLSSGNTIYF. CDR3 DNA sequence: TGTGCCAGCCAGGACCTCAGCTCTGGAAACACCATATATTTT.

This chain joins TRBV5-6 and TRBJ2-3; 10 nucleotides agree with TRBD1. This CDR3 is 15 amino acids long. The germline gives CDR1 SGHDT, CDR2 YYEEEE. The V segment lost 3 bases and the J segment 3 bases; nucleotides outside the gene matches: 4. In DNA, the CDR3 is TGTGCCAGCAGCTACGACAGGGGGCGAACAGATACGCAGTATTTT. Its translation is CASSYDRGRTDTQYF.

The V gene is TRBV6-5, the J gene TRBJ2-7; TRBD2 matches at 11 bases. The CDR3 length is 16 residues. The V gene end was trimmed by 2 bases and the J gene end by 2 bases; junction bases not matched to a gene: 5. Germline V CDR1 and CDR2: MNHEY, SVGAGI. The CDR3 region is CASSYAGTSGPYEQYF. CDR3 DNA: TGTGCCAGCAGTTACGCCGGGACTAGCGGCCCCTACGAGCAGTACTTC.

The chain is built from TRBV7-2 and TRBJ1-2; unclear D gene. Germline V gene data show CDR1 as SGHTA and CDR2 as FQGNSA. Trimming cost V 3 bases and J 4 bases, with 12 bases left between them. The CDR3 has 14 residues. CDR3 sequence (DNA): TGTGCCAGCAGCTTTGAAGGCACCCCCTATGGCTACACCTTC. Protein sequence: CASSFEGTPYGYTF.

This chain links TRBV3-1 (or the pseudogene TRBV3-2) with TRBJ2-3; D not certain. Trimming removed 0 bases at V and 7 bases at J, with 8 bases between. Germline lookup yields CDR1 LGHDT and CDR2 YNNKEL (reference sequence). The CDR3 contains 13 residues. The CDR3 sequence is CASSQEGQYTQYF. CDR3 DNA sequence: TGTGCCAGCAGCCAAGAAGGCCAGTATACGCAGTATTTT.

CDR3 sequence reads: CASSERGPNYGYTF. In DNA, the CDR3 is TGTGCCAGCAGTGAAAGGGGGCCCAACTATGGCTACACCTTC. The chain employs TRBV2 and TRBJ1-2, with 7 nucleotides matching TRBD1. Germline CDR1 reads SNHLY; CDR2 reads FYNNEI. Losses at the gene ends were 2 bases for V and 2 bases for J; bases not matched to a gene: 2. CDR3 length: 14 amino acids.

This clone was recorded once. The chain employs TRBV7-2 and TRBJ2-5, with a possible D match to TRBD1 (6 bases). Trimming took 6 bases from V and 4 from J, leaving 15 bases between them. This CDR3 spans 14 amino acids. The germline V gene has CDR1 SGHTA and CDR2 FQGNSA. The CDR3 nucleotides read TGTGCCAGCAGGCGGCAGGGGTGGGGAGAGACCCAGTACTTC. Its translation: CASRRQGWGETQYF.

V usage is TRBV7-8 and J usage is TRBJ2-5; TRBD1 aligns across 7 bases. The V gene end was trimmed by 3 bases and the J gene end by 4 bases; junction bases not matched to a gene: 2. CDR1 and CDR2 (germline): SGHVS, FQNEAQ. CDR3 length: 13 amino acids. The CDR3 region has the DNA TGTGCCAGCAGCTTGGGACAGAGAGAGACCCAGTACTTC. This gives the protein CASSLGQRETQYF.

The chain uses TRBV29-1 and TRBJ2-7; TRBD2 might be the D (5 bases). V lost 6 bases and J 0 bases, leaving 12 bases between the germline ends. Germline V gene sequence: CDR1 SQVTM, CDR2 ANQGSEA. The CDR3 runs 13 residues. The CDR3 loop reads CSVKDGVSYEQYF. CDR3 nucleotides: TGCAGCGTAAAGGACGGGGTCTCCTACGAGCAGTACTTC.

V is TRBV19 and J is TRBJ1-5, with a weak D call TRBD1 (6 bases). Trimming left V 0 bases short and J 3 bases short, with 18 bases between. CDR1 is LNHDA and CDR2 is SQIVND in the germline V gene (reference sequence). The CDR3 is 18 residues long. Here the CDR3 DNA reads TGTGCCAGTAGTATAGATTATCGGGGGGGGCAGTTCAATCAGCCCCAGCATTTT. It translates to CASSIDYRGGQFNQPQHF.

The chain combines TRBV7-9 with TRBJ1-3; a weak D match, TRBD1 (5 bases). The V and J ends lost 1 base and 0 bases respectively, with 7 bases between them. This CDR3 region has 15 residues. In germline, CDR1 is SEHNR, CDR2 FQNEAQ (reference sequence). The CDR3 bases are TGTGCCAGCAGCTTAGGGGACCTCTCTGGAAACACCATATATTTT. Its protein product is CASSLGDLSGNTIYF. The whole variable domain, filled in from reference TRBV7-9 and TRBJ1-3, reads DTGVSQNPRHKITKRGQNVTFRCDPISEHNRLYWYRQTLGQGPEFLTYFQNEAQLEKSRLLSDRFSAERPKGSFSTLEIQRTEQGDSAMYLCASSLGDLSGNTIYFGEGSWLTVV.

The genes are TRBV5-1 and TRBJ2-3; D is unresolved. The CDR3 sequence is 16 residues long. With 0 bases removed from V and 0 bases from J, the gap between germline ends came to 11 bases. Germline values: CDR1 SGHRS, CDR2 YFSETQ. The CDR3: CASSLVGSYSTDTQYF. The CDR3 DNA follows: TGCGCCAGCAGCTTGGTGGGTAGCTACAGCACAGATACGCAGTATTTT.

The chain joins TRBV3-1 (or the pseudogene TRBV3-2) to TRBJ1-5; D is unclear. The CDR3 is 15 residues long. Germline V gives CDR1 LGHDT, CDR2 YNNKEL (reference sequence). Trimming removed 6 bases from V and 0 bases from J, with 12 bases in between. CDR3 coding DNA: TGTGCCAGCAGGGCATCCGATCATAGCAATCAGCCCCAGCATTTT. It codes for CASRASDHSNQPQHF.

The chain carries TRBV11-2 and TRBJ2-7; D call uncertain. The V end lost 1 base, the J end lost 2 bases, and 6 bases lay between the germline ends. Per germline, CDR1 SGHAT and CDR2 FQNNGV. The CDR3 contains 13 residues. The CDR3: CASSLGSTYEQYV. CDR3 nucleotides: TGTGCCAGCAGCTTAGGGAGTACCTACGAGCAGTACGTC.

The chain uses TRBV7-3 and TRBJ1-6; possibly TRBD1 for D (6 bases). CDR3 length: 14 amino acids. V lost 5 bases and J 6 bases, leaving 11 bases between the germline ends. Looked up from germline, CDR1 is SGHTA and CDR2 is FQGTGA. The CDR3 DNA reads TGTGCCAGCAGCCGCGGGGACATTAATTCACCCCTCCACTTT. Translating gives CASSRGDINSPLHF.